These 4 T cell receptor beta chains originate from one sample sequenced in a study of OX40 agonist ivuxolimab in advanced cancers. Profiled with immunoSEQ multiplex PCR; TCRdb holds only in-frame clones, not every one. The repertoire consists of about 20,000 clones, with approximately 90% occurring once and the leading ten covering nearly 60%. The sequencing used CD4+ or CD8+ T cells sorted from blood, collected in a trial of the OX40 agonist ivuxolimab. The receptor set was obtained from an adult with an advanced solid tumor such as melanoma, head and neck, liver or kidney cancer.

In the case of this clone: This sample also contains other DNA sequences that code for the same CDR3. V and J are TRBV29-1 and TRBJ2-3; possibly TRBD1 for D (5 bases). The germline CDR1 and CDR2 sequences are SQVTM and ANQGSEA. The length of the CDR3 is 19 residues. Between the trimmed V and J ends, which lost 3 bases and 4 bases, there was a span of 29 bases. CDR3 DNA sequence: TGCAGCGTTGATCTTGGGCGGACGTCCATAGGGGCAATCGCAGATACGCAGTATTTT. It translates to CSVDLGRTSIGAIADTQYF.

This chain uses TRBV5-1 with TRBJ2-7; 11 bases fit TRBD2. In germline, CDR1 is SGHRS, CDR2 YFSETQ. The CDR3 runs 16 residues. V lost 3 bases to trimming and J lost 4 bases; unmatched junction nucleotides: 9. The CDR3, as DNA: TGCGCCAGCAGCTCCTATCTGACTAGCGGGGCTTACGAGCAGTACTTC. This translates into CASSSYLTSGAYEQYF. The full variable domain, rest sourced from reference TRBV5-1 and TRBJ2-7, is KAGVTQTPRYLIKTRGQQVTLSCSPISGHRSVSWYQQTPGQGLQFLFEYFSETQRNKGNFPGRFSGRQFSNSRSEMNVSTLELGDSALYLCASSSYLTSGAYEQYFGPGTRLTVT.

The chain carries TRBV5-4 and TRBJ1-3; TRBD1 matches 10 bases. This CDR3 has 14 amino acids. The ends lost 4 bases at V and 6 bases at J; junction bases unmatched: 4. Germline V lookup: CDR1 SGHNT, CDR2 YYREEE (reference sequence). As DNA, the CDR3 is TGTGCCAGCAGCGCCGGGACAGGGGTAAACACCATATATTTT. It translates to CASSAGTGVNTIYF.

The genes are TRBV30 and TRBJ1-1; possible D gene TRBD1, 5 bases. This CDR3 region has 16 residues. Looked up from germline, CDR1 is GTSNPN and CDR2 is SVGIG (reference sequence). Trimming left V 1 base short and J 0 bases short, with 15 bases between. The CDR3 is CAWSGVTEMMNTEAFF. The CDR3 nucleotides are TGTGCCTGGAGTGGAGTGACAGAGATGATGAACACTGAAGCTTTCTTT.